One T cell receptor beta chain is described in this entry. The data originate from a study of shared clonotypes between healthy human individuals. Genomic DNA of every subset was divided equally among multiple immunoSEQ plates. TCRdb keeps only in-frame clones here, not all; method: immunoSEQ multiplex PCR. The table records 2,500,000 or so clones, roughly 92% of them present only once. The specimen sequenced was naive CD4+ T cells sorted from blood. The sample's subset: CD45RA+ positively selected. The TCR was taken from a man aged 18 to 30 in good health.

This CDR3 reads CASSSGLAGTRDTQYF. The CDR3, as DNA: TGTGCCAGCAGCTCGGGACTAGCGGGAACCCGGGATACGCAGTATTTT. The chain uses TRBV5-4 and TRBJ2-3; 13 bases map to TRBD2. Germline V gene sequence: CDR1 SGHNT, CDR2 YYREEE (reference sequence). The CDR3 covers 16 residues. The ends lost 3 bases at V and 6 bases at J; junction bases unmatched: 7.